Each of the 3 T cell receptor beta chains below was sequenced from the same sample in a study of blood T cell repertoires in COVID-19 (dated by TCRdb to between 2020 and 2021). The library was obtained by the immunoSEQ multiplex PCR assay. Sourced from immuneACCESS, this table was stored by TCRdb with only in-frame sequences that have V and J called. A share of the clones is absent; for the studies checked, an unresolved V gene accounts for under half, and the remainder has no known explanation. Counted in this sample were almost 200,000 clones; 75% to 85% of them appeared once. The ten top clones hold about 6.5% of the sample. Sequenced input: peripheral blood. The receptors derive from a woman aged 40 to 50 with COVID-19, enrolled during active disease.

This clone was detected once. This chain links TRBV2 with TRBJ2-1; 7 bases are a match to TRBD2. The CDR3 has 15 residues. CDR1 is SNHLY, CDR2 FYNNEI, per germline. Trimming cost V 5 bases and J 0 bases; bases outside gene matches: 4. The CDR3 nucleotides are TGTGCCAGCAGTCCTAGCGGTAGCTCCTACAATGAGCAGTTCTTC. Protein product: CASSPSGSSYNEQFF. Full variable domain (outside the CDR3, taken from reference TRBV2 and TRBJ2-1): EPEVTQTPSHQVTQMGQEVILRCVPISNHLYFYWYRQILGQKVEFLVSFYNNEISEKSEIFDDQFSVERPDGSNFTLKIRSTKLEDSAMYFCASSPSGSSYNEQFFGPGTRLTVL.

V usage is TRBV6-1 and J usage is TRBJ1-5; 9 bases map to TRBD1. J gave up 7 bases and V 2 bases, and 9 bases lay outside the gene matches. This CDR3 is 16 amino acids long. From germline, CDR1 is MNHNS and CDR2 SASEGT. The CDR3, as DNA: TGTGCCAGCAGTGAAACCCCCGGGACAGGGCGCCAGCCCCAGCATTTT. It yields the protein CASSETPGTGRQPQHF.

The rearrangement uses TRBV3-1 (or the pseudogene TRBV3-2) and TRBJ2-5; TRBD2 agrees at 10 bases. CDR1 LGHDT and CDR2 YNNKEL come from the germline V gene (reference sequence). The trim removed 4 bases at V and 7 bases at J, leaving 9 bases unmatched. CDR3 length: 15 amino acids. The CDR3 region is CASSLGVAGGGTQYF. Written as DNA, the CDR3 is TGTGCCAGCAGCCTTGGGGTAGCGGGGGGCGGGACCCAGTACTTC.